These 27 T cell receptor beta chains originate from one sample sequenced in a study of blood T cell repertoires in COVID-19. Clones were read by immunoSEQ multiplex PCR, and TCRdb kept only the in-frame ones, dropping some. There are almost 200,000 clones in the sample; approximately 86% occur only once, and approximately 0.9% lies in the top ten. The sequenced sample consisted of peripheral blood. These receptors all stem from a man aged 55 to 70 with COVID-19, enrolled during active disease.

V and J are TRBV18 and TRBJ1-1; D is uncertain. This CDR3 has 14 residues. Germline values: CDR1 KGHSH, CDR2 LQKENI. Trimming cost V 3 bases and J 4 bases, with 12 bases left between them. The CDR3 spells CASSPLGVTTEAFF. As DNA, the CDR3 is TGTGCCAGCTCACCCCTGGGAGTGACCACTGAAGCTTTCTTT. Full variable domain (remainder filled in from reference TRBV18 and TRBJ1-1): NAGVMQNPRHLVRRRGQEARLRCSPMKGHSHVYWYRQLPEEGLKFMVYLQKENIIDESGMPKERFSAEFPKEGPSILRIQQVVRGDSAAYFCASSPLGVTTEAFFGQGTRLTVV.

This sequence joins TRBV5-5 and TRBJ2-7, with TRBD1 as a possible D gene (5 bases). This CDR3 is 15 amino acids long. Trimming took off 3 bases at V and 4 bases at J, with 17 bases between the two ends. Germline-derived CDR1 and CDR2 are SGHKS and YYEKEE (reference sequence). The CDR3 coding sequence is TGTGCCAGCAGCTCCTGGGCCAGGGAAAGGTACGAGCAGTACTTC. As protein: CASSSWARERYEQYF.

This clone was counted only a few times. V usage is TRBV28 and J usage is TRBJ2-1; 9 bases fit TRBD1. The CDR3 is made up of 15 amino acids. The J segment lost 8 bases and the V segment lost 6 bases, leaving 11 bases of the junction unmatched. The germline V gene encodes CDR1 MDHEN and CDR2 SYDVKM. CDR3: CASRRPGQGADEQFF. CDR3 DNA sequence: TGTGCCAGCAGGCGCCCGGGACAGGGAGCCGATGAGCAGTTCTTC.

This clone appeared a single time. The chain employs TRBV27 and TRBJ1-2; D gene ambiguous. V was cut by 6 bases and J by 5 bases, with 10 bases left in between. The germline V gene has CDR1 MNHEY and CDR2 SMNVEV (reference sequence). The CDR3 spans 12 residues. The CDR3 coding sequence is TGTGCCAGCAGGGGCCCAAGATATGGCTACACCTTC. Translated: CASRGPRYGYTF.

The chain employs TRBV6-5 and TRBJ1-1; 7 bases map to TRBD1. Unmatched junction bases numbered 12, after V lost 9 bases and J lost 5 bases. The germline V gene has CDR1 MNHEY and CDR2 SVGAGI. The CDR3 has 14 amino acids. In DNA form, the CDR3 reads TGTGCCAGTCGTCGACAGGGTACGGGAACTGAAGCTTTCTTT. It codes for CASRRQGTGTEAFF.

The CDR3 is CATSDPGEGDTIYF. For the CDR3, the DNA is TGTGCCACCAGTGACCCCGGGGAGGGGGACACCATATATTTT. The V gene is TRBV24-1, the J gene TRBJ1-3, with D possibly being TRBD1 (6 bases). V gave up 4 bases and J gave up 8 bases, with 14 bases separating them. The CDR3 length is 14 residues. Germline CDR1 is KGHDR and CDR2 is SFDVKD.

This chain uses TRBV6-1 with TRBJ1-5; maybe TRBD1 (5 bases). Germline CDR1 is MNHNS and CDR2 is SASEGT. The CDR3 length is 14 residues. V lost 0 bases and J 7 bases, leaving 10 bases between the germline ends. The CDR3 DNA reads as TGTGCCAGCAGTGAAGCTCAGGGTTGGCAGCCCCAGCATTTT. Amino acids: CASSEAQGWQPQHF.

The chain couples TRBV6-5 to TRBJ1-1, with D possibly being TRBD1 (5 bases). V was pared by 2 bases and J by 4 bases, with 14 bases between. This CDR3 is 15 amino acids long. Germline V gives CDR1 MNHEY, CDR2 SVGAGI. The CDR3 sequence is CASSYGGRAATEAFF. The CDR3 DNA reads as TGTGCCAGCAGTTACGGTGGCAGGGCTGCCACTGAAGCTTTCTTT.

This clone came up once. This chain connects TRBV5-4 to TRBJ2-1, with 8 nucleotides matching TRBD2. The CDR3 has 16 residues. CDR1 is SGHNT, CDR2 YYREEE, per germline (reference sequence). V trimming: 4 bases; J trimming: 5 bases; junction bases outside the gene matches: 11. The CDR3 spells CASSIDGGARNNEQFF. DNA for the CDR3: TGTGCCAGCAGCATAGACGGGGGGGCAAGGAACAATGAGCAGTTCTTC.

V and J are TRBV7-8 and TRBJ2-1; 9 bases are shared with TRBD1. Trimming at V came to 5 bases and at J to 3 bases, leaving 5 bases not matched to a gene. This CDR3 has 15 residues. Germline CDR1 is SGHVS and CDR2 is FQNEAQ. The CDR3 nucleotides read TGTGCCAGCAGCCCCCGACAGGGGGGCTACAATGAGCAGTTCTTC. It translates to CASSPRQGGYNEQFF.

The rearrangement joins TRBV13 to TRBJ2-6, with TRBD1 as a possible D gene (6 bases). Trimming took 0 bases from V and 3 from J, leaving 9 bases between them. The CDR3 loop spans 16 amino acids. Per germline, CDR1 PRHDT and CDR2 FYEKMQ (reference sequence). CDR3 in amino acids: CASSLGPRGGANVLTF. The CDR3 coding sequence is TGTGCCAGCAGCTTAGGACCCAGGGGTGGGGCCAACGTCCTGACTTTC.

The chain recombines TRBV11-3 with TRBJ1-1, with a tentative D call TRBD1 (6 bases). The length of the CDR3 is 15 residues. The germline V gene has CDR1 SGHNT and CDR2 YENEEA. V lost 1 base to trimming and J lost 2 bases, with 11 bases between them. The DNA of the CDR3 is TGTGCCAGCAGCTTAGGTGCGGGGGCCAACACTGAAGCTTTCTTT. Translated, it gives CASSLGAGANTEAFF.

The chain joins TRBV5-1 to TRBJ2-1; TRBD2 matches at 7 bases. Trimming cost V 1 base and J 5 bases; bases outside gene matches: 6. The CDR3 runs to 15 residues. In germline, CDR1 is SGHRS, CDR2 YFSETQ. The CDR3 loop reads CASSLSLAVHNEQFF. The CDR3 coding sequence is TGCGCCAGCAGCTTGTCGCTAGCGGTCCACAATGAGCAGTTCTTC.

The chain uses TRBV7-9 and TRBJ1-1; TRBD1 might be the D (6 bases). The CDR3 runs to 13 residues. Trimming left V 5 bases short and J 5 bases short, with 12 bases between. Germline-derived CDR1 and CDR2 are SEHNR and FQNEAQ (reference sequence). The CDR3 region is CASSRGANTEAFF. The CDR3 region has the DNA TGTGCCAGCAGCAGGGGGGCGAATACTGAAGCTTTCTTT.

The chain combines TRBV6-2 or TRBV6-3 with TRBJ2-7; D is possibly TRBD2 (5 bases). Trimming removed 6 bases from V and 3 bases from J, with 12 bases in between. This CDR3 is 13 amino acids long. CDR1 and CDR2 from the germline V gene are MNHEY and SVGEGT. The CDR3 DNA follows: TGTGCCAGCAGCCTCCGGGATGACTACGAGCAGTACTTC. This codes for CASSLRDDYEQYF.

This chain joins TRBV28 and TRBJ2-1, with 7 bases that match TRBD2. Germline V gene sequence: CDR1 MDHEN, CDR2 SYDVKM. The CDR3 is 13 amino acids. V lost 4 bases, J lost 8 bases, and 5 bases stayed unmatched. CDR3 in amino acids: CASSSGRRHEQFF. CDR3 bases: TGTGCCAGCAGTTCCGGGAGGAGGCATGAGCAGTTCTTC.

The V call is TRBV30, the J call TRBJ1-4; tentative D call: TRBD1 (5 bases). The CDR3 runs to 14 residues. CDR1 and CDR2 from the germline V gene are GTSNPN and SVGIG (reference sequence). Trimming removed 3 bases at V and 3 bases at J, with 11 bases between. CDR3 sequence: CAWSPGGSNEKLFF. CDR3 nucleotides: TGTGCCTGGAGCCCCGGGGGGTCTAATGAAAAACTGTTTTTT.

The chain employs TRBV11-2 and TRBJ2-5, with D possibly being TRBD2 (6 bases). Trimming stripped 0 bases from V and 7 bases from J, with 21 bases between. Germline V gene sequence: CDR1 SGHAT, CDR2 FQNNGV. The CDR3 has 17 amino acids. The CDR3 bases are TGTGCCAGCAGCTTAGATCTGCTCGGGGCGCAGGGAGGGACCCAGTACTTC. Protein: CASSLDLLGAQGGTQYF.

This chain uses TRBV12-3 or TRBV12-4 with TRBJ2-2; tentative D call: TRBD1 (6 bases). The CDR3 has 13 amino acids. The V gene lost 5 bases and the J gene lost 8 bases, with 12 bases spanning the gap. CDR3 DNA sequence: TGTGCCAGCAGTCACTCGACAGGTGGGGAGCTGTTTTTT. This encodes CASSHSTGGELFF.

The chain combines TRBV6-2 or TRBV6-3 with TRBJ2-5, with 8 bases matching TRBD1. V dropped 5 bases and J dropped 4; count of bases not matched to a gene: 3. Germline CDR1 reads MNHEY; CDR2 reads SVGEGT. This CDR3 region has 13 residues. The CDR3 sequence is CASSRGTGETQYF. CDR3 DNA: TGTGCCAGCAGTCGGGGGACAGGAGAGACCCAGTACTTC.

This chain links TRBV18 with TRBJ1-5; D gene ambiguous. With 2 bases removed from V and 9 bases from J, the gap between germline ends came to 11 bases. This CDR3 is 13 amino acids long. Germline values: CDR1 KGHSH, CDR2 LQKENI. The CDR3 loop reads CASSPGRQWPQHF. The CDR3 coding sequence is TGTGCCAGCTCACCAGGGAGGCAGTGGCCCCAGCATTTT.

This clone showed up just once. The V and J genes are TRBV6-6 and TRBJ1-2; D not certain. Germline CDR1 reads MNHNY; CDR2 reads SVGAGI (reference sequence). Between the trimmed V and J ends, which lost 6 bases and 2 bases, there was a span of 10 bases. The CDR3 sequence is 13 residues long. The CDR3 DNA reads TGTGCCAGCAGCCCCGGGTCCAACTATGGCTACACCTTC. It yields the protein CASSPGSNYGYTF.

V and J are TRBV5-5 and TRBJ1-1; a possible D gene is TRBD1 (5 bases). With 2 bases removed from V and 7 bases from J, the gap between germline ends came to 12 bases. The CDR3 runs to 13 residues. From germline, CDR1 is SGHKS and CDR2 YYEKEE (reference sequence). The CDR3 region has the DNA TGTGCCAGCAGCTTTCAGGGAGCGGGTGAAGCTTTCTTT. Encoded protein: CASSFQGAGEAFF.

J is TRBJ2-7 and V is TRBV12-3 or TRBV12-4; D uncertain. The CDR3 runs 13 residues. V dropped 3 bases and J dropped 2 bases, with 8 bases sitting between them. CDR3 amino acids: CASSLVVAYEQYF. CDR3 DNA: TGTGCCAGCAGTTTGGTGGTAGCCTACGAGCAGTACTTC.

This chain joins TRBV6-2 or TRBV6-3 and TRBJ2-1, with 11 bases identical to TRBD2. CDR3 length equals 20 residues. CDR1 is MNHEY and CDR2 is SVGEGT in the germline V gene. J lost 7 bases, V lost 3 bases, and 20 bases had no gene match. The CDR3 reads CASSYGLFSGRANWVNEQFF. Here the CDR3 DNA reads TGTGCCAGCAGTTATGGATTGTTTAGCGGGAGGGCCAATTGGGTGAATGAGCAGTTCTTC.

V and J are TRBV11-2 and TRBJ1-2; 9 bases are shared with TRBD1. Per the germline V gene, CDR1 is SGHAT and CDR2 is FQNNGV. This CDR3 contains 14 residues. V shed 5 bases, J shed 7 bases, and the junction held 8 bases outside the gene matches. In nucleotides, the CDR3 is TGTGCCAGCAGCCTCAGACAGGGGGGTGTTGGCTACACCTTC. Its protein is CASSLRQGGVGYTF.

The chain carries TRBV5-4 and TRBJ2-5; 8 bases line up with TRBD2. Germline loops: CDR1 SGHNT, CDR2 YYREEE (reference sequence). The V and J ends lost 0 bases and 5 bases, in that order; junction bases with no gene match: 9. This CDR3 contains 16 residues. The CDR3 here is CASSLEVGRAEETQYF. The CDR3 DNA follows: TGTGCCAGCAGCTTGGAGGTCGGGAGGGCCGAGGAGACCCAGTACTTC.